Listed here is a single TCR beta chain. The data were obtained in a study of technical replicates of blood from a handful of donors. The table came from immunoSEQ multiplex PCR; TCRdb's copy has only in-frame clones and leaves some out. The sample includes around 84,000 clones, less than 98% of them seen just once. The specimen was T cells isolated from PBMCs. The clonotype was recovered from a human donor in good health.

CDR3 sequence (DNA): TGTGCCAGCAGTGAGGGCAGGGGTAATTCACCCCTCCACTTT. Encoded protein: CASSEGRGNSPLHF. This rearrangement joins TRBV2 to TRBJ1-6; TRBD1 might be the D (6 bases). The V gene's germline CDR1 is SNHLY and CDR2 FYNNEI. V lost 3 bases to trimming and J lost 6 bases, with 9 bases between them. The CDR3 loop spans 14 amino acids. The variable domain in full, completed from reference TRBV2 and TRBJ1-6, reads EPEVTQTPSHQVTQMGQEVILRCVPISNHLYFYWYRQILGQKVEFLVSFYNNEISEKSEIFDDQFSVERPDGSNFTLKIRSTKLEDSAMYFCASSEGRGNSPLHFGNGTRLTVT.